The next 7 T cell receptor beta chains were all read from a single sample in a study of blood T cell repertoires in COVID-19 (dated by TCRdb to about 2020). The receptor library was made with the immunoSEQ multiplex PCR assay. TCRdb carries this immuneACCESS record with in-frame sequences only. Its versions omit some clonotypes, under half of them owing to an unresolved V gene in the studies checked, with the rest unexplained. For this sample there are 200,000 to 250,000 clones; about 87% appear just once. The biggest ten clones account for approximately 6.2% of the sample. Sequencing was performed on peripheral blood. All receptors derive from a man aged 60 to 75 who had recovered from COVID-19.

The chain uses TRBV5-1 and TRBJ2-7; D is unclear. This CDR3 comprises 12 residues. Per germline, CDR1 SGHRS and CDR2 YFSETQ. Trimming removed 6 bases at V and 4 bases at J, with 11 bases between. The CDR3 region has the DNA TGCGCCAGCAAAAATAAAGAGTACGAGCAGTACTTC. This encodes CASKNKEYEQYF.

About this clone: At one of its ends the junction is not consistent with the germline gene, which may arise from a read error. The chain uses TRBV7-9 and TRBJ2-3, with D tentatively TRBD2 (5 bases). Germline CDR1 SEHNR, CDR2 FQNEAQ (reference sequence). The CDR3 has 12 residues. DNA of the CDR3: TGTGCCAGCAGCTTAAGGCTCGGGGAAAGTGATTTT. Amino acids: CASSLRLGESDF.

This clone was observed a few times. The chain is built from TRBV19 and TRBJ1-6, with 10 positions matching TRBD1. Germline-derived CDR1 and CDR2 are LNHDA and SQIVND (reference sequence). The ends lost 6 bases at V and 6 bases at J; junction bases unmatched: 5. The CDR3 runs to 15 residues. The CDR3 loop reads CASRIGQGGNSPLHF. Here the CDR3 DNA reads TGTGCCAGTAGGATTGGACAGGGGGGTAATTCACCCCTCCACTTT.

This chain joins TRBV5-4 and TRBJ1-6; D ambiguous. This CDR3 has 16 residues. Between the trimmed V and J ends, which lost 4 bases and 7 bases, there was a span of 18 bases. Per the germline V gene, CDR1 is SGHNT and CDR2 is YYREEE (reference sequence). Written as DNA, the CDR3 is TGTGCCAGCAGCCAAATTGGAGGGAACACAAATTCACCCCTCCACTTT. Encoded protein: CASSQIGGNTNSPLHF.

V and J are TRBV3-1 (or the pseudogene TRBV3-2) and TRBJ1-4; possible D gene TRBD1, 6 bases. The CDR3 is made up of 14 amino acids. V lost 2 bases and J lost 6, with 10 bases in between. Germline CDR1 and CDR2: LGHDT and YNNKEL (reference sequence). CDR3 region: CASSQRRGDEKLFF. CDR3 nucleotide sequence: TGTGCCAGCAGCCAACGCAGGGGCGATGAAAAACTGTTTTTT.

The chain uses TRBV25-1 and TRBJ1-2; 8 bases are a match to TRBD1. The junction had 9 bases not matched to a gene; V was cut back by 1 base and J by 2 bases. Per the germline V gene, CDR1 is MGHDK and CDR2 is SYGVNS. CDR3 length: 17 residues. For the CDR3, the DNA is TGTGCCAGCAGTGAATCCGGACAGGGAAGGGCAAACTATGGCTACACCTTC. As protein: CASSESGQGRANYGYTF.

The chain combines TRBV6-2 or TRBV6-3 with TRBJ1-2, with D unclear. This CDR3 spans 13 amino acids. Germline V gene lookup returns CDR1 MNHEY and CDR2 SVGEGT. V dropped 5 bases and J dropped 2 bases, with 9 bases sitting between them. CDR3 region: CASSTGPNYGYTF. Written as DNA, the CDR3 is TGTGCCAGCAGTACGGGTCCCAACTATGGCTACACCTTC.